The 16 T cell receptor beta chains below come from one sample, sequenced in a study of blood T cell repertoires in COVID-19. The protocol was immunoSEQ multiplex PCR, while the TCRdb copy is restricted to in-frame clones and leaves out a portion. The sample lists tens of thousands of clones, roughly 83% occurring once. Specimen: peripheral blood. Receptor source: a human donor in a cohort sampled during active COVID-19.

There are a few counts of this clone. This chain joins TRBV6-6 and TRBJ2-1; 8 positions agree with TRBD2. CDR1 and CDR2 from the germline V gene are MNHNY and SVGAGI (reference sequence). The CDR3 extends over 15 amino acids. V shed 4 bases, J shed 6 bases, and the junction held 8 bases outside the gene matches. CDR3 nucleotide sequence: TGTGCCAGCAGTTCTACGGGGGGGCCGGCCAATGAGCAGTTCTTC. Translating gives CASSSTGGPANEQFF.

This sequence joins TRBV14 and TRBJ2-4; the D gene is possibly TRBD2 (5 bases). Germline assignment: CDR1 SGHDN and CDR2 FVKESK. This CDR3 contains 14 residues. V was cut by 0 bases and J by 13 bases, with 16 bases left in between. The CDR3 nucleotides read TGTGCCAGCAGCCAAGATATTAGAGGGATTTACCAGTACTTC. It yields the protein CASSQDIRGIYQYF.

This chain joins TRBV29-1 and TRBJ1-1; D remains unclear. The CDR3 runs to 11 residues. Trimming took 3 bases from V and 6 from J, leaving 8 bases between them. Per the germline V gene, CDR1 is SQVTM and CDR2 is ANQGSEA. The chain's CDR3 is CSVDRFPEAFF. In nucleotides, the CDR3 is TGCAGCGTTGACAGGTTCCCTGAAGCTTTCTTT.

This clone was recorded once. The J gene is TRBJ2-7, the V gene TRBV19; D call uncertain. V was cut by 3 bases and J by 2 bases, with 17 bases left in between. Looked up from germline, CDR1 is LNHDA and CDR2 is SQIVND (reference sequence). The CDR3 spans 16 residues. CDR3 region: CASSIGWRSIPYEQYF. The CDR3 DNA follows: TGTGCCAGTAGTATTGGTTGGCGGAGTATCCCCTACGAGCAGTACTTC.

The CDR3 here is CASSQYSGAGNQPQHF. The CDR3 region has the DNA TGTGCCAGCAGCCAATACTCAGGGGCCGGCAATCAGCCCCAGCATTTT. The chain has TRBV3-1 (or the pseudogene TRBV3-2) and TRBJ1-5; D might be TRBD1 (6 bases). V lost 2 bases and J lost 2, with 13 bases in between. CDR1 is LGHDT and CDR2 is YNNKEL in the germline V gene (reference sequence). This CDR3 region has 16 residues.

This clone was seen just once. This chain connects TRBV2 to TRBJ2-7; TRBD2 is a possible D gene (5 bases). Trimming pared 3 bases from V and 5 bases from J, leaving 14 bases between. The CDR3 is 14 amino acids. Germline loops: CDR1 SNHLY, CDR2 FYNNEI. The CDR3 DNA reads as TGTGCCAGCAGTGAGCGGCGAGGGTCCCACGAGCAGTACTTC. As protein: CASSERRGSHEQYF. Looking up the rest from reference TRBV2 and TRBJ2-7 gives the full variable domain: EPEVTQTPSHQVTQMGQEVILRCVPISNHLYFYWYRQILGQKVEFLVSFYNNEISEKSEIFDDQFSVERPDGSNFTLKIRSTKLEDSAMYFCASSERRGSHEQYFGPGTRLTVT.

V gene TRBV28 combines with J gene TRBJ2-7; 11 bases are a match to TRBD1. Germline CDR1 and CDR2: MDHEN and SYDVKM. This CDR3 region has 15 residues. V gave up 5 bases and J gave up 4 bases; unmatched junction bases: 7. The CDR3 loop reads CASSRRDRGVYEQYF. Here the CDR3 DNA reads TGTGCCAGCAGTCGCCGGGACAGGGGGGTGTACGAGCAGTACTTC. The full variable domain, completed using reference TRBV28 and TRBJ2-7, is DVKVTQSSRYLVKRTGEKVFLECVQDMDHENMFWYRQDPGLGLRLIYFSYDVKMKEKGDIPEGYSVSREKKERFSLILESASTNQTSMYLCASSRRDRGVYEQYFGPGTRLTVT.

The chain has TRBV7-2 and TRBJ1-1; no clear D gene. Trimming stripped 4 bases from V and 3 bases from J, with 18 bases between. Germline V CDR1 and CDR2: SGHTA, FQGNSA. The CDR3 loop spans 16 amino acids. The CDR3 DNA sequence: TGTGCCAGCAGCTCACCGGGTCCTCGGGGAGACACTGAAGCTTTCTTT. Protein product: CASSSPGPRGDTEAFF.

The CDR3 sequence: CASSVEAGEGTEAFF. The DNA of the CDR3 is TGTGCCAGCAGCGTAGAGGCAGGGGAGGGAACTGAAGCTTTCTTT. The chain is built from TRBV9 and TRBJ1-1, with D possibly being TRBD1 (6 bases). The CDR3 loop spans 15 amino acids. Germline lookup yields CDR1 SGDLS and CDR2 YYNGEE. V dropped 0 bases and J dropped 5 bases, with 14 bases sitting between them.

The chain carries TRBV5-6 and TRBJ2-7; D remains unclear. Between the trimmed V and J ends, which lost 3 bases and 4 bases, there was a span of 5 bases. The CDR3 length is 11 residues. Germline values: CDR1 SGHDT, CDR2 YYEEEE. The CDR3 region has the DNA TGTGCCAGCAGCTCGTCGTACGAGCAGTACTTC. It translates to CASSSSYEQYF. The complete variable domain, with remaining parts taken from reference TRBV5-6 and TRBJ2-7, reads DAGVTQSPTHLIKTRGQQVTLRCSPKSGHDTVSWYQQALGQGPQFIFQYYEEEERQRGNFPDRFSGHQFPNYSSELNVNALLLGDSALYLCASSSSYEQYFGPGTRLTVT.

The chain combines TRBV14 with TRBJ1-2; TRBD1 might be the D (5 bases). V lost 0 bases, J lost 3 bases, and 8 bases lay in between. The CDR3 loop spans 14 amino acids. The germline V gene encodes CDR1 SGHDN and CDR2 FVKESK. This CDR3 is CASSQDWGDYGYTF. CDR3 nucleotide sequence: TGTGCCAGCAGCCAAGATTGGGGGGACTATGGCTACACCTTC.

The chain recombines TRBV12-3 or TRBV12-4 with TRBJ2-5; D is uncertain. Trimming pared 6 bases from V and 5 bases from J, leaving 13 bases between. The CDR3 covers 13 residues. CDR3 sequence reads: CASSRTAWETQYF. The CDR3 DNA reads TGTGCCAGCAGCCGTACAGCCTGGGAGACCCAGTACTTC.

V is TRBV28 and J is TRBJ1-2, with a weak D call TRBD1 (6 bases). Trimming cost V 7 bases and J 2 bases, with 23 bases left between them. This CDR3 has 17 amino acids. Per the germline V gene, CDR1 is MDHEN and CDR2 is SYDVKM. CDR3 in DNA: TGTGCCAGCACCCTACTGGGGAATGAGGGGGGGAACTATGGCTACACCTTC. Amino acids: CASTLLGNEGGNYGYTF.

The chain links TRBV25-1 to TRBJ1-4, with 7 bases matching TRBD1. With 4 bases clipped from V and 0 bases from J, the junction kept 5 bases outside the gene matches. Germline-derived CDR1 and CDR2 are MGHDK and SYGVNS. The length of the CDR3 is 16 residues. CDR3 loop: CASSARQGATNEKLFF. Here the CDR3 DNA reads TGTGCCAGCAGTGCCCGCCAGGGGGCAACTAATGAAAAACTGTTTTTT.

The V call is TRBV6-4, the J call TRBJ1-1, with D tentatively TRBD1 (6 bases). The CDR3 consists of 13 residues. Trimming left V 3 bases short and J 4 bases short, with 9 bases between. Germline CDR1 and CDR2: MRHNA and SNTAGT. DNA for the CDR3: TGTGCCAGCAGTGATGGCAGGGGCACTGAAGCTTTCTTT. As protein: CASSDGRGTEAFF.

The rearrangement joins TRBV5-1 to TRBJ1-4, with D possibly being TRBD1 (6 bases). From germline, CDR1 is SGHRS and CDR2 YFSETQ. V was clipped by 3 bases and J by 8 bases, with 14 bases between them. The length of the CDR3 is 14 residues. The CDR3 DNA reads TGCGCCAGCAGCTCCGGTGGGGGCGAGGAAAAACTGTTTTTT. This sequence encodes CASSSGGGEEKLFF.